Below are 9 T cell receptor beta chains sequenced from a single sample in a study of prognosis after radiotherapy for stage I lung cancer. Using two-round multiplex PCR, the authors amplified TCR beta CDR3 from genomic DNA. Each TRBV and TRBJ gene had its own primer in the first PCR round. MiXCR, applied by TCRdb to the multiplex PCR reads, yields one record per CDR3 protein. The sample holds approximately 11,000 distinct CDR3 sequences; about a third are singletons and the top ten take approximately 57%. Sequencing was performed on PBMCs, taken before or after stereotactic body radiation therapy (not recorded which). These receptors originate from a donor aged 50 or older with non-small cell lung cancer.

This clonotype came up a few times. A much larger clone lies one base from this, so it may be a read error. The chain employs TRBV3-1 and TRBJ2-4; tentative D call: TRBD2 (5 bases). With 3 bases removed from V and 2 bases from J, the gap between germline ends came to 11 bases. The CDR3 is 15 residues long. Germline CDR1 and CDR2: LGHDT and YNNKEL (reference sequence). The DNA of the CDR3 is TGTGCCAGCAGCCATGGACTCGGAACCAAAAACATTCAGTACTTC. Translation: CASSHGLGTKNIQYF. Filled out from reference TRBV3-1 and TRBJ2-4, the complete variable domain reads DTAVSQTPKYLVTQMGNDKSIKCEQNLGHDTMYWYKQDSKKFLKIMFSYNNKELIINETVPNRFSPKSPDKAHLNLHINSLELGDSAVYFCASSHGLGTKNIQYFGAGTRLSVL.

This clonotype was found many times. The V and J genes are TRBV7-3 and TRBJ2-1; D is perhaps TRBD1 (5 bases). There are 13 residues in the CDR3. CDR1 and CDR2 (germline): SGHTA, FQGTGA. Trimming pared 5 bases from V and 6 bases from J, leaving 11 bases between. The CDR3 loop is CASSKVQGNEQFF. The DNA for the CDR3 is TGTGCCAGCAGCAAGGTCCAGGGCAATGAGCAGTTCTTC.

The chain combines TRBV12-3 or TRBV12-4 with TRBJ1-5; D perhaps matches TRBD1 (6 bases). The CDR3 has 15 residues. V was pared by 7 bases and J by 4 bases, with 17 bases between. The CDR3 sequence is CASTTEGRGNQPQHF. DNA of the CDR3: TGTGCCAGCACCACGGAAGGCAGGGGTAATCAGCCCCAGCATTTT.

This clonotype has ten or more counts. The chain carries TRBV19 and TRBJ2-2, with 10 bases that match TRBD2. The CDR3 contains 18 residues. Germline V gene sequence: CDR1 LNHDA, CDR2 SQIVND (reference sequence). V lost 5 bases to trimming and J lost 5 bases; unmatched junction nucleotides: 14. The CDR3 DNA is TGTGCCAGTAGTTCTCGAAGACCTAGCGGGAGAGGTACCGGGGAGCTGTTTTTT. The encoded protein is CASSSRRPSGRGTGELFF.

The J gene is TRBJ2-2, the V gene TRBV29-1, with D possibly being TRBD2 (5 bases). The germline V and J ends were trimmed by 8 bases and 1 base, with 14 bases remaining between them. The CDR3 has 14 residues. From germline, CDR1 is SQVTM and CDR2 ANQGSEA. The chain's CDR3 is CSSEGARNTGELFF. Written as DNA, the CDR3 is TGCAGCTCCGAGGGTGCGCGGAACACCGGGGAGCTGTTTTTT.

This clonotype was recorded at least ten times. The chain couples TRBV30 to TRBJ2-1; a possible D gene is TRBD2 (5 bases). Germline CDR1 reads GTSNPN; CDR2 reads SVGIG (reference sequence). The CDR3 spans 12 residues. This CDR3 reads CGGGAGYNEQFF. CDR3 sequence (DNA): TGTGGTGGAGGAGCTGGGTACAATGAGCAGTTCTTC.

This clonotype appeared once. The J gene is TRBJ1-1, the V gene TRBV30; D is possibly TRBD1 (5 bases). CDR3 size: 18 residues. Trimming removed 1 base from V and 0 bases from J, with 21 bases in between. Germline CDR1 and CDR2: GTSNPN and SVGIG (reference sequence). The CDR3 protein is CAWSAGGSRRNMNTEAFF. The DNA of the CDR3 is TGTGCCTGGAGTGCCGGGGGGTCACGACGTAATATGAACACTGAAGCTTTCTTT. Full variable domain (outside the CDR3, taken from reference TRBV30 and TRBJ1-1): SQTIHQWPATLVQPVGSPLSLECTVEGTSNPNLYWYRQAAGRGLQLLFYSVGIGQISSEVPQNLSASRPQDRQFILSSKKLLLSDSGFYLCAWSAGGSRRNMNTEAFFGQGTRLTVV.

This clonotype has at least ten counts. J is TRBJ1-2 and V is TRBV5-1; D not resolved. Germline V lookup: CDR1 SGHRS, CDR2 YFSETQ. This CDR3 is 13 amino acids long. V dropped 5 bases and J dropped 8 bases, with 16 bases sitting between them. In DNA, the CDR3 is TGCGCCAGCAGGCCGAACCTCTCATTAGGCTACACCTTC. This encodes CASRPNLSLGYTF.

This clonotype was counted only a few times. A far bigger clonotype differs at one base, so this is likely a read error. Here the CDR3 DNA reads TGTGCCAGCAGTGAATCGCTCTGGGGGCTTTGGGACGAGCAGTACTTC. Protein: CASSESLWGLWDEQYF. The rearrangement joins TRBV6-2 or TRBV6-3 to TRBJ2-7, with D possibly matching TRBD1 (6 bases). The V end was cut by 5 bases, the J end by 5 bases, with 22 bases between. This CDR3 is built from 16 residues. CDR1 is MNHEY, CDR2 SVGEGT, per germline.